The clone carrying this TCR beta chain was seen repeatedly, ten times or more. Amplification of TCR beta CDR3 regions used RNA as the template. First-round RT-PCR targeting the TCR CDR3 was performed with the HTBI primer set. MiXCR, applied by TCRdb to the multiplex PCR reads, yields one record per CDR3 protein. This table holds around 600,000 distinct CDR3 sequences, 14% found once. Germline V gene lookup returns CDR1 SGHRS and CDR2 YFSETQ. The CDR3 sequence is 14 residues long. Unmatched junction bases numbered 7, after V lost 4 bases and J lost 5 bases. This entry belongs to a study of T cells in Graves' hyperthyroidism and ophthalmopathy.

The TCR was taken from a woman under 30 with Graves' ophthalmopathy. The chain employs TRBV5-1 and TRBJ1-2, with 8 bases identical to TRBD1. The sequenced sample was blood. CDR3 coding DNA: TGCGCCAGCAGCCCAGGACAGGGAGGATATGGCTACACCTTC. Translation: CASSPGQGGYGYTF.